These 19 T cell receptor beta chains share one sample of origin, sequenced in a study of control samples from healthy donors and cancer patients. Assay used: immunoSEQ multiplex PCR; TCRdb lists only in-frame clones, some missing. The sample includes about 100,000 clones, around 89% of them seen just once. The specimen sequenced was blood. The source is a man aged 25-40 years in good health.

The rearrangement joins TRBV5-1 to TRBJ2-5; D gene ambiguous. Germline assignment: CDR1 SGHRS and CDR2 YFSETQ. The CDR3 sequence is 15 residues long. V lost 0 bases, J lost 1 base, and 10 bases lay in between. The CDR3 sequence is CASSLGGLSQETQYF. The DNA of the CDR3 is TGCGCCAGCAGCTTGGGAGGCCTTTCCCAAGAGACCCAGTACTTC.

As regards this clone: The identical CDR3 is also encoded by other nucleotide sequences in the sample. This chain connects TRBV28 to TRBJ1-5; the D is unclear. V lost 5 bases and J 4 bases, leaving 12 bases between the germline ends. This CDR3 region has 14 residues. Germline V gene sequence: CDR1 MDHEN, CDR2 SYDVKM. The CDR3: CASSPRLGNQPQHF. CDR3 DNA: TGTGCCAGCAGTCCCCGTCTGGGGAATCAGCCCCAGCATTTT.

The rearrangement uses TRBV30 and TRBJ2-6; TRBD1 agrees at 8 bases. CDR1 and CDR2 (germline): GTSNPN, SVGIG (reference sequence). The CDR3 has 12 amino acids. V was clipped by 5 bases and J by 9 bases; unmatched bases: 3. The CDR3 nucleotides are TGTGCCTGGGGACAGGGTGTCAACGTCCTGACTTTC. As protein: CAWGQGVNVLTF.

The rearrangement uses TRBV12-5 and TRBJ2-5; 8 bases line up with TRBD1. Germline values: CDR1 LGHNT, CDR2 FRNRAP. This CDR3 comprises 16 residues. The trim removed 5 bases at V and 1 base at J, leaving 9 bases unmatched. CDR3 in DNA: TGTGCTAGTGGTAAAACAATAGGACAGGGCCAAGAGACCCAGTACTTC. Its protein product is CASGKTIGQGQETQYF.

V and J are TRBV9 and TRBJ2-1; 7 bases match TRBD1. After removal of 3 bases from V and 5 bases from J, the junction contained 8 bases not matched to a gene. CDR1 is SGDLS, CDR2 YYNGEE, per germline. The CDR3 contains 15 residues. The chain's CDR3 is CASSGRDSINNEQFF. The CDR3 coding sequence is TGTGCCAGCAGCGGCCGGGACAGTATAAACAATGAGCAGTTCTTC.

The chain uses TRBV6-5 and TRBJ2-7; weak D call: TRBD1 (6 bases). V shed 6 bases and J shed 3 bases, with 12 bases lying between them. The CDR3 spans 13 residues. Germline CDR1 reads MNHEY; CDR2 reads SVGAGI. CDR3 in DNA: TGTGCCAGCAGGCCCGGGACAAACTACGAGCAGTACTTC. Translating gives CASRPGTNYEQYF.

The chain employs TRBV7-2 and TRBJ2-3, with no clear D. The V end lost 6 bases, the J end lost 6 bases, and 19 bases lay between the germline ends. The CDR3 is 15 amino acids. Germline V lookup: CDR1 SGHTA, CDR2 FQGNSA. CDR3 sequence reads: CASRAKGPRPDTQYF. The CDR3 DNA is TGTGCCAGCAGAGCCAAAGGCCCTAGACCGGATACGCAGTATTTT.

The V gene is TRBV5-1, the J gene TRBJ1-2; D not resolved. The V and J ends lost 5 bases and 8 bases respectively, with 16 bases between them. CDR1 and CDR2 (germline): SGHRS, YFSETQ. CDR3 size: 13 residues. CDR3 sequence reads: CASRMEQPGGYTF. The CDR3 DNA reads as TGCGCCAGCAGAATGGAACAGCCGGGAGGCTACACCTTC.

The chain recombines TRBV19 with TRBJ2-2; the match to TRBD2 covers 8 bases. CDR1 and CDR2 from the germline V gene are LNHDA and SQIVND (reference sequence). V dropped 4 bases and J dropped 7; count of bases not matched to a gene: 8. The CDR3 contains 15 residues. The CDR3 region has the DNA TGTGCCAGTAGTACTGTAGCGGGGCCGTTCGGGGAGCTGTTTTTT. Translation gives CASSTVAGPFGELFF.

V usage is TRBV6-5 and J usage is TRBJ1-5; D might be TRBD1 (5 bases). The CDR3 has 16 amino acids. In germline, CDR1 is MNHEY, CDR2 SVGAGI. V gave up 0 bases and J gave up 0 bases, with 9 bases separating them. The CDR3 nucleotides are TGTGCCAGCAGTTACTCTAGACAGAATAGCAATCAGCCCCAGCATTTT. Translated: CASSYSRQNSNQPQHF.

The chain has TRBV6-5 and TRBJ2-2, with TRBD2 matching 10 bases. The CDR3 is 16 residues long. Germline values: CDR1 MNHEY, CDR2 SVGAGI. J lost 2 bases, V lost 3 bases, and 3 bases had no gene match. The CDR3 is CASSYTSGTNTGELFF. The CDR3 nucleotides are TGTGCCAGCAGTTATACTAGCGGGACCAACACCGGGGAGCTGTTTTTT.

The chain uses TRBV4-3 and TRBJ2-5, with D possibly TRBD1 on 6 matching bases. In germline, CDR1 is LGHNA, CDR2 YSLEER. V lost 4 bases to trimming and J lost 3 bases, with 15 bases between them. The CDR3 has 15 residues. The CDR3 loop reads CASSLSGHPEETQYF. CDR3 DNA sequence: TGCGCCAGCAGCCTTTCGGGACATCCGGAAGAGACCCAGTACTTC.

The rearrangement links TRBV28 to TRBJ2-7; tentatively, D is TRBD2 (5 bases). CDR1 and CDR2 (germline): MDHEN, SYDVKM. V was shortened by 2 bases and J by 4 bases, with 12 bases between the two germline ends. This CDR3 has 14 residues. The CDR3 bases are TGTGCCAGCAGTTTACAAGGAGGTTTTTACGAGCAGTACTTC. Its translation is CASSLQGGFYEQYF.

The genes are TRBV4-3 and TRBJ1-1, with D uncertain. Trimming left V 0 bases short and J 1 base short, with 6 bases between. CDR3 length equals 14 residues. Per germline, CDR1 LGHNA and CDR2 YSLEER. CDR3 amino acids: CASSQDGQNTEAFF. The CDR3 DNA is TGCGCCAGCAGCCAAGATGGCCAGAACACTGAAGCTTTCTTT.

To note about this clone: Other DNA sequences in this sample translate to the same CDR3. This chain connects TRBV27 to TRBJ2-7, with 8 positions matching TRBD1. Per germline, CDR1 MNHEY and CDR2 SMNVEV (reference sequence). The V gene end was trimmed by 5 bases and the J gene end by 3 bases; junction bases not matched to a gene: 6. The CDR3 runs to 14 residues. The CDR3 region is CASSLTGGVYEQYF. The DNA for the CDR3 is TGTGCCAGCAGTCTCACAGGGGGAGTCTACGAGCAGTACTTC.

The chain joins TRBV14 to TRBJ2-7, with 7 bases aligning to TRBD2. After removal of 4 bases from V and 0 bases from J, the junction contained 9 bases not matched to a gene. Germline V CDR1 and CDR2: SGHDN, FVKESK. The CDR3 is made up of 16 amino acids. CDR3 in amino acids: CASSPHWGGTSYEQYF. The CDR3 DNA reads TGTGCCAGCAGCCCTCACTGGGGGGGTACCTCCTACGAGCAGTACTTC.

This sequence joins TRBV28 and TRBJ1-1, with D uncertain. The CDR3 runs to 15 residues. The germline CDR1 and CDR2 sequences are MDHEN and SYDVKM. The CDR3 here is CTSVRDTNPAAEAFF. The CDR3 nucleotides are TGTACATCAGTCCGAGACACTAACCCGGCGGCTGAAGCTTTCTTT.

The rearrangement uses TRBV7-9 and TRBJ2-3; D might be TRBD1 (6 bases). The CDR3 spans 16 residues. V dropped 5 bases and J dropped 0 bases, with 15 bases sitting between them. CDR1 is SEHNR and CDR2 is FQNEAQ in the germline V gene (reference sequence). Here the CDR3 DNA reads TGTGCCAGCAGCATGATGCAGGGGTTAAGCACAGATACGCAGTATTTT. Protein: CASSMMQGLSTDTQYF.

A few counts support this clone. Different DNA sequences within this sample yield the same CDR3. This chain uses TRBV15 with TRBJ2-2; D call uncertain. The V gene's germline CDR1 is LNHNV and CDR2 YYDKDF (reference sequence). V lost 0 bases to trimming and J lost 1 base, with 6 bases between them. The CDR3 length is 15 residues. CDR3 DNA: TGTGCCACCAGCAGAGATCTAGGGAACACCGGGGAGCTGTTTTTT. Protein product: CATSRDLGNTGELFF.